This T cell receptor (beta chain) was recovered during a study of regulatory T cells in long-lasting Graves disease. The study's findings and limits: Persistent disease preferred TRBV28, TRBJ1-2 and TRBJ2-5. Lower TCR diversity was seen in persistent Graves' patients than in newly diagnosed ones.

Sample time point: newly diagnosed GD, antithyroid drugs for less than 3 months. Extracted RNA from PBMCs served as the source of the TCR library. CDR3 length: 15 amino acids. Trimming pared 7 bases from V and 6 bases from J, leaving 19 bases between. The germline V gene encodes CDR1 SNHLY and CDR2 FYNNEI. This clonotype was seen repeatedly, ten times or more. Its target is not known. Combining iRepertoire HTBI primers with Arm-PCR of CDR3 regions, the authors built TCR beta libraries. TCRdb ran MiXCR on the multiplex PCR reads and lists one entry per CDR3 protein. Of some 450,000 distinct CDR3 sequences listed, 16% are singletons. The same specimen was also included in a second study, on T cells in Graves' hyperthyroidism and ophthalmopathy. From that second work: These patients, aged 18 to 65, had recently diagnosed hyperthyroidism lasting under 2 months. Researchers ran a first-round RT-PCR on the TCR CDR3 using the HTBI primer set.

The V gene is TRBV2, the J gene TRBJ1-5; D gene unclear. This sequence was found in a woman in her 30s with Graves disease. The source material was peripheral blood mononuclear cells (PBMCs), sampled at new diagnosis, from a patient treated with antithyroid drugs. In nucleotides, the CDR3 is TGTGCCAGCACCCCCACCGCAGGCCCACCTCAGCCCCAGCATTTT. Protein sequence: CASTPTAGPPQPQHF. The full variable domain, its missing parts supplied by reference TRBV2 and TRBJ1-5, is EPEVTQTPSHQVTQMGQEVILRCVPISNHLYFYWYRQILGQKVEFLVSFYNNEISEKSEIFDDQFSVERPDGSNFTLKIRSTKLEDSAMYFCASTPTAGPPQPQHFGDGTRLSIL.